The 8 T cell receptor beta chains below were found in one sample sequenced in a study of shared clonotypes between healthy human individuals. CD8 cells regarded as naive lacked CD45RO, were positively chosen for CCR7, and omitted terminally differentiated effector memory CD45RA+ cells. Clones were read by immunoSEQ multiplex PCR, and TCRdb kept only the in-frame ones, dropping some. The sample has 550,000 to 750,000 clones, 95% to 96% seen once. Material for sequencing was naive CD8+ T cells sorted from blood. The receptors shown here come from a woman younger than 45 in good health.

The genes are TRBV7-3 and TRBJ2-2; D may be TRBD2 (5 bases). Germline CDR1 and CDR2: SGHTA and FQGTGA. The CDR3 consists of 13 residues. V was trimmed by 3 bases and J by 8 bases, leaving 10 bases between them. The CDR3: CASSFTLGGELFF. CDR3 nucleotide sequence: TGTGCCAGCAGCTTCACACTAGGGGGGGAGCTGTTTTTT.

V and J are TRBV2 and TRBJ1-1; D remains ambiguous. Trimming cost V 4 bases and J 6 bases, with 15 bases left between them. The CDR3 runs to 14 residues. Germline loops: CDR1 SNHLY, CDR2 FYNNEI. The CDR3 loop is CASSGAVGFSEAFF. CDR3 nucleotides: TGTGCCAGCAGTGGTGCCGTCGGATTCTCTGAAGCTTTCTTT.

In this sample, this clone turned up once. The sample has other DNA sequences that encode this CDR3 too. The chain employs TRBV19 and TRBJ2-7, with D uncertain. Trimming stripped 0 bases from V and 4 bases from J, with 7 bases between. Germline loops: CDR1 LNHDA, CDR2 SQIVND (reference sequence). This CDR3 has 13 residues. The CDR3 DNA is TGTGCCAGTAGTATAGATCTAGAATACGAGCAGTACTTC. The encoded protein is CASSIDLEYEQYF.

The chain is built from TRBV2 and TRBJ2-1, with D unresolved. CDR3 length: 13 amino acids. Looked up from germline, CDR1 is SNHLY and CDR2 is FYNNEI. V was pared by 2 bases and J by 5 bases, with 7 bases between. In nucleotides, the CDR3 is TGTGCCAGCAGTGAACAGGCCAACAATGAGCAGTTCTTC. Translation gives CASSEQANNEQFF.

DNA for the CDR3: TGTGCCAGCAGCTCGGGGGGATTGGAGACCCAGTACTTC. Protein product: CASSSGGLETQYF. This rearrangement joins TRBV5-4 to TRBJ2-5, with 7 bases fitting TRBD2. Germline V lookup: CDR1 SGHNT, CDR2 YYREEE (reference sequence). After removal of 3 bases from V and 5 bases from J, the junction contained 4 bases not matched to a gene. This CDR3 has 13 residues.

The chain uses TRBV12-1 and TRBJ2-1; the D call TRBD2 from the table was never checked on the DNA. TRBV12-1 is given as a pseudogene. This CDR3 has 15 amino acids. The CDR3 here is CASSFWTSAYNEQFF. CDR3 bases: TGTGCCAGCAGCTTTTGGACTAGCGCGTACAATGAGCAGTTCTTC.

This clone was counted a few times. Other DNA sequences of this sample code for an identical CDR3. V and J are TRBV5-4 and TRBJ1-1; D call uncertain. In germline, CDR1 is SGHNT, CDR2 YYREEE (reference sequence). The CDR3 totals 11 residues. Trimming removed 4 bases at V and 5 bases at J, with 6 bases between. In nucleotides, the CDR3 is TGTGCCAGCAGCGGGGATACTGAAGCTTTCTTT. Translation gives CASSGDTEAFF.

This clone occurred once. V usage is TRBV7-3 and J usage is TRBJ2-3, with 10 bases fitting TRBD2. The CDR3 extends over 15 amino acids. Trimming cost V 5 bases and J 4 bases; bases outside gene matches: 6. Germline V lookup: CDR1 SGHTA, CDR2 FQGTGA. CDR3 sequence (DNA): TGTGCCAGCAGCAGACTAGCGGGTTGGGCAGATACGCAGTATTTT. Translating gives CASSRLAGWADTQYF.